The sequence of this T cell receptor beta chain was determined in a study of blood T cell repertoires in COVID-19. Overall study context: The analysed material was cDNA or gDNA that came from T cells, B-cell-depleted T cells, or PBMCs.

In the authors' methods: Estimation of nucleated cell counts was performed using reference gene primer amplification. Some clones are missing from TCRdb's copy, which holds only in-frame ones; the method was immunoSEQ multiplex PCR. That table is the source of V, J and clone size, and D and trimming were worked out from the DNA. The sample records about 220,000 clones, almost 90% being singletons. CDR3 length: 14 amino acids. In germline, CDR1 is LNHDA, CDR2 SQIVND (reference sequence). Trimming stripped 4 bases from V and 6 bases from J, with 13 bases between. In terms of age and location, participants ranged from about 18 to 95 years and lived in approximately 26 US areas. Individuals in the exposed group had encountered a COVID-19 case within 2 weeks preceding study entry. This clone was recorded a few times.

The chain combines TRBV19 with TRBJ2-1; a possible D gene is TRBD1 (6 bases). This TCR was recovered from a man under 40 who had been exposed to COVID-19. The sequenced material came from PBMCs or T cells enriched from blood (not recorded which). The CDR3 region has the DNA TGTGCCAGTAGTACGACAGGTGGGGTCAATGAGCAGTTCTTC. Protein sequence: CASSTTGGVNEQFF.